The rows below give T cell receptor beta chains drawn from one sample of a study of blood T cell repertoires in COVID-19. Data came from immunoSEQ multiplex PCR; TCRdb stores just in-frame clones and leaves some out. The sample has more than 150,000 clones, roughly 80% seen once. The specimen sequenced was peripheral blood. These receptors all stem from a woman in her twenties or thirties with acute or convalescent COVID-19. Both conserved end residues are part of each CDR3. D genes are given only for firm matches. Clone size is stated in some rows and not others, as once, few, many or a class when expanded.

>TRBJ1-6|TRBV19|-|-
CASSISGTPLHF
TGTGCCAGTAGTATTTCGGGGACACCCCTCCACTTT
>TRBJ2-3|TRBV9|-|-
CASRGLRNHSTDTQYF
TGTGCCAGTCGGGGTTTACGGAACCATAGCACAGATACGCAGTATTTT
>TRBJ1-2|TRBV7-2|-|TRBD1
CASSFGTGGSYGYTF
TGTGCCAGCAGCTTCGGGACAGGGGGCTCCTATGGCTACACCTTC
>TRBJ1-5|TRBV6-2/TRBV6-3|many|TRBD1
CASSYTTGGLFVYQPQHF
TGTGCCAGCAGTTACACAACAGGGGGCCTGTTTGTTTATCAGCCCCAGCATTTT
>TRBJ2-5|TRBV10-3|-|-
CAISESRETQYF
TGTGCCATCAGTGAGTCTCGGGAGACCCAGTACTTC
>TRBJ2-1|TRBV4-1|-|-
CASSYLGQSLNNEQFF
TGCGCCAGCAGCTACTTAGGACAGTCTCTTAACAATGAGCAGTTCTTC
>TRBJ1-6|TRBV24-1|-|-
CATSAGVNSPLHF
TGTGCCACCAGTGCAGGGGTGAATTCACCCCTCCACTTT
>TRBJ2-3|TRBV30|-|-
CAWSELVGTDTQYF
TGTGCCTGGAGTGAACTAGTCGGTACAGATACGCAGTATTTT
>TRBJ2-5|TRBV29-1|once|-
CSALGSAQETQYF
TGCAGCGCCCTTGGGAGTGCGCAAGAGACCCAGTACTTC
>TRBJ1-2|TRBV7-9|few|TRBD1
CASSFRNPQGPGGYTF
TGTGCCAGCAGCTTCCGAAATCCACAGGGGCCCGGGGGCTACACCTTC
>TRBJ2-1|TRBV24-1|once|-
CATSDFGRSSANEQFF
TGTGCCACCAGTGATTTCGGCAGGTCGTCGGCCAATGAGCAGTTCTTC